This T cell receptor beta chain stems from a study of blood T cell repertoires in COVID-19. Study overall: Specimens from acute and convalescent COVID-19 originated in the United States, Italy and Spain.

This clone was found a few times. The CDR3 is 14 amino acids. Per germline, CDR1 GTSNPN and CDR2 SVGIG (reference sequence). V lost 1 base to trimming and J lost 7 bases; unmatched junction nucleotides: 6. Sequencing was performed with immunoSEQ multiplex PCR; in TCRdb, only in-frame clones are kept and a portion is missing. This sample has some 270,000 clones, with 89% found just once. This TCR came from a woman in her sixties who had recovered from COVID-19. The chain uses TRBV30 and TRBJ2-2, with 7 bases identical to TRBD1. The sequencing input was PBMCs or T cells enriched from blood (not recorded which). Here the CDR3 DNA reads TGTGCCTGGAGTGCCACAGGGGCAGTCGGGGAGCTGTTTTTT. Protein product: CAWSATGAVGELFF.